A selection of T cell receptor beta chains follows, all from one sample in a study of graft-versus-host responses after intestinal transplantation. Antigens for these TCRs are unknown. Clones were sequenced by immunoSEQ multiplex PCR, and TCRdb holds only the in-frame ones, with some missing. This sample has about 96,000 clones; roughly 92% occur once, and the top ten carry about 0.28%. The sample consisted of unstimulated CD4+ T cells sorted from spleen or lymph node cells, taken before intestinal transplant. Receptors originate from a human donor who received an intestinal transplant. The CDR3 runs from the conserved cysteine through the conserved F or W. The D gene is left open where the match is weak. Some rows have no size entry. The others give once, few or many, or a class for an expanded clone.

V gene,clone size,J gene,D gene,CDR3 DNA,CDR3 protein
TRBV5-6,.,TRBJ2-7,.,TGTGCCAGCAGCTTGCGATCCGGGGCCCTCGAGCAGTACTTC,CASSLRSGALEQYF
TRBV28,.,TRBJ1-3,TRBD1,TGTGCCAGCAGTTTGGTACAGGGGGCGCCTGGAAACACCATATATTTT,CASSLVQGAPGNTIYF
TRBV7-8,once,TRBJ1-1,TRBD1,TGTGCCAGCAGCTTCGGACAGGACACTGAAGCTTTCTTT,CASSFGQDTEAFF
TRBV5-6,.,TRBJ1-1,.,TGTGCCAGCAGCTTAATGATAAGCCAAAACACTGAAGCTTTCTTT,CASSLMISQNTEAFF
TRBV7-6,.,TRBJ2-3,.,TGTGCCAGCAGCTTAGGGGGAGCCGGAGATACGCAGTATTTT,CASSLGGAGDTQYF
TRBV18,.,TRBJ2-5,.,TGTGCCAGCTCACCTTCCAGGGAAGAGACCCAGTACTTC,CASSPSREETQYF
TRBV20-1,.,TRBJ1-4,.,TGCAGTGCTAAACAGGACGTAAAACTGTTTTTT,CSAKQDVKLFF
TRBV6-1,.,TRBJ2-5,.,TGTGCCACCACTATAGGGGTTGGCGGGAACTTC,CATTIGVGGNF
TRBV7-2,.,TRBJ1-3,.,TGTGCCAGCAGCTTCGACAGCTCTGGAAACACCATATATTTT,CASSFDSSGNTIYF
TRBV7-9,.,TRBJ1-1,.,TGTGCCAGCAGCTTGAATCGGGACGGCACTGAAGCTTTCTTT,CASSLNRDGTEAFF
TRBV5-1,.,TRBJ2-1,TRBD2,TGCGCCAGCAGCTTGGCCGAGCTTGGGAAGCGGAAAGGTCTAGCGGGAGTCGGTAATGAGCAGTTCTTC,CASSLAELGKRKGLAGVGNEQFF
TRBV9,.,TRBJ2-1,TRBD2,TGTGCCAGCAGCGTAGAACTAGCGGGATACAATGAGCAGTTCTTC,CASSVELAGYNEQFF
TRBV18,.,TRBJ2-2,.,TGTGCCAGCTCACCACTAGCACCCCACACCGGGGAGCTGTTTTTT,CASSPLAPHTGELFF
TRBV7-9,once,TRBJ2-2,.,TGTGCCAGCAGACCCGGACTCGGCCCTGCGAACACCGGGGAGCTGTTTTTT,CASRPGLGPANTGELFF
TRBV5-1,.,TRBJ2-1,.,TGCGCCAGCATTTCCCACCGGGGGAGCTCCTACAATGAGCAGTTCTTC,CASISHRGSSYNEQFF
TRBV13,.,TRBJ2-3,.,TGTGCCAGCAGTCCCGGACAGGGAGCGGGAACAGATACGCAGTATTTT,CASSPGQGAGTDTQYF
TRBV28,.,TRBJ1-5,.,TGTGCCAGCAGTTTCACATGGAATCAGCCCCAGCATTTT,CASSFTWNQPQHF
TRBV13,.,TRBJ2-7,.,TGTGCCAGCAGCTTAGGGTCGGGGGCCTACGAGCAGTACTTC,CASSLGSGAYEQYF